These 24 T cell receptor beta chains were all obtained from the same sample, sequenced in a study of a mutant IDH1 vaccine in newly diagnosed glioma. Sequencing used immunoSEQ multiplex PCR; TCRdb keeps in-frame clones, though not all of them. The repertoire holds about 44,000 clones, with 80% to 85% as singletons. The time point denotes: week 35, safety follow-up. Every single dose of the vaccine, 300 ug of mutant IDH1 20-mer peptide, came with topical imiquimod. Their antigens are not known. Sequenced here: PBMCs, sampled from a glioma patient whose treatment included an IDH1 peptide vaccine. The receptors were gathered from a middle-aged woman with glioma. Some clones in this sample may be carry-over from other donors' samples.

This chain links TRBV7-9 with TRBJ2-2; possibly TRBD1 for D (6 bases). The CDR3 consists of 13 residues. Trimming cost V 4 bases and J 7 bases, with 10 bases left between them. Germline V gene sequence: CDR1 SEHNR, CDR2 FQNEAQ (reference sequence). The CDR3 DNA reads TGTGCCAGCAGCTCACAGGGAAGCGGGGAGCTGTTTTTT. Protein sequence: CASSSQGSGELFF.

The rearrangement links TRBV5-8 to TRBJ1-6; tentatively, D is TRBD1 (5 bases). The CDR3 consists of 15 residues. V gave up 8 bases and J gave up 7 bases, with 19 bases separating them. From germline, CDR1 is SGHTS and CDR2 YDEGEE. CDR3 amino acids: CARRSGTGRNSPLHF. Written as DNA, the CDR3 is TGTGCCAGGCGGTCTGGGACGGGGAGGAATTCACCCCTCCACTTT.

J is TRBJ2-3 and V is TRBV10-3, with 11 bases fitting TRBD2. Trimming cost V 6 bases and J 0 bases; bases outside gene matches: 5. Germline V lookup: CDR1 ENHRY, CDR2 SYGVKD. The CDR3 has 16 residues. CDR3 bases: TGTGCCATCAGGGCTAGCGGGAGGTCTAGCACAGATACGCAGTATTTT. Translation gives CAIRASGRSSTDTQYF.

The chain employs TRBV2 and TRBJ2-7; 7 bases agree with TRBD1. Germline trimming cut 1 base from V and 2 bases from J; bases unmatched to any gene: 8. Germline V gene lookup returns CDR1 SNHLY and CDR2 FYNNEI. This CDR3 comprises 16 residues. This chain's CDR3 is CASSEGRGMKTYEQYF. The CDR3 DNA reads as TGTGCCAGCAGTGAAGGCAGGGGGATGAAAACCTACGAGCAGTACTTC.

V gene TRBV6-4 combines with J gene TRBJ2-5; no firm D call. The V gene lost 2 bases and the J gene lost 4 bases, with 8 bases spanning the gap. The CDR3 loop spans 13 amino acids. CDR1 and CDR2 from the germline V gene are MRHNA and SNTAGT. For the CDR3, the DNA is TGTGCCAGCAGTGACGTGCCGGGAGAGACCCAGTACTTC. Its protein is CASSDVPGETQYF.

The rearrangement joins TRBV4-1 to TRBJ1-1; possibly TRBD1 for D (5 bases). This CDR3 region has 15 residues. Trimming shortened V by 1 base and J by 5 bases, and 14 bases separated the two germline ends. Germline V gene lookup returns CDR1 MGHRA and CDR2 YSYEKL. The CDR3 coding sequence is TGCGCCAGCAGCCAAGGACGTCAGGGAGGGACTGAAGCTTTCTTT. Translated: CASSQGRQGGTEAFF.

The rearrangement uses TRBV10-3 and TRBJ2-5; the D gene is possibly TRBD2 (6 bases). The germline gives CDR1 ENHRY, CDR2 SYGVKD. The CDR3 has 13 amino acids. V was trimmed by 4 bases and J by 2 bases, leaving 8 bases between them. The CDR3 reads CAISAREQETQYF. CDR3 DNA: TGTGCCATCAGTGCGCGGGAACAAGAGACCCAGTACTTC.

The V and J genes are TRBV25-1 and TRBJ1-2; D unresolved. Per the germline V gene, CDR1 is MGHDK and CDR2 is SYGVNS. Trimming cost V 8 bases and J 4 bases, with 17 bases left between them. This CDR3 region has 14 residues. CDR3 bases: TGTGCCAGCTCTCGCGCGGCGGATTTCTATGGCTACACCTTC. Protein product: CASSRAADFYGYTF.

The V call is TRBV7-2, the J call TRBJ2-7, with no clear D. V was clipped by 1 base and J by 3 bases, with 13 bases between them. The CDR3 is 15 amino acids. Looked up from germline, CDR1 is SGHTA and CDR2 is FQGNSA. In nucleotides, the CDR3 is TGTGCCAGCAGCTTAGACGGAGCAGGCCTCTACGAGCAGTACTTC. Its protein is CASSLDGAGLYEQYF.

The chain combines TRBV7-9 with TRBJ2-5; D is undetermined. CDR3 length equals 12 residues. CDR1 and CDR2 (germline): SEHNR, FQNEAQ (reference sequence). V lost 5 bases and J lost 7, with 11 bases in between. The DNA of the CDR3 is TGTGCCAGCAGCCCCCCCTTGGGGACCCAGTACTTC. Protein sequence: CASSPPLGTQYF.

The chain combines TRBV6-4 with TRBJ1-6; possibly TRBD1 for D (6 bases). CDR1 MRHNA and CDR2 SNTAGT come from the germline V gene. Trimming pared 4 bases from V and 0 bases from J, leaving 10 bases between. This CDR3 is built from 16 residues. CDR3 nucleotide sequence: TGTGCCAGCAGTGTGCTGGACAGCTCCTATAATTCACCCCTCCACTTT. Translation: CASSVLDSSYNSPLHF.

This chain links TRBV4-2 with TRBJ2-7; TRBD2 agrees at 7 bases. V dropped 0 bases and J dropped 2; count of bases not matched to a gene: 4. This CDR3 comprises 15 residues. Germline CDR1 and CDR2: LGHNA and YNFKEQ. CDR3 protein: CASSQDGGEPYEQYF. The DNA for the CDR3 is TGTGCCAGCAGCCAAGATGGGGGGGAGCCCTACGAGCAGTACTTC.

V and J are TRBV7-9 and TRBJ2-6; TRBD1 matches 7 bases. This CDR3 has 16 residues. J was trimmed by 0 bases and V by 5 bases; bases with no gene match: 4. Germline V CDR1 and CDR2: SEHNR, FQNEAQ (reference sequence). CDR3 loop: CASSPGGSSGANVLTF. The DNA for the CDR3 is TGTGCCAGCAGCCCAGGGGGTAGCTCTGGGGCCAACGTCCTGACTTTC.

V gene TRBV29-1 combines with J gene TRBJ2-5; D gene unclear. Germline V lookup: CDR1 SQVTM, CDR2 ANQGSEA. The ends were cut back, 7 bases at V and 5 bases at J, with 8 bases in the middle. The CDR3 sequence is 10 residues long. The CDR3 protein is CSEKTETQYF. The CDR3 region has the DNA TGCAGCGAAAAAACCGAGACCCAGTACTTC.

V is TRBV5-1 and J is TRBJ2-7, with D possibly matching TRBD1 (10 bases). Germline lookup yields CDR1 SGHRS and CDR2 YFSETQ. V lost 7 bases to trimming and J lost 0 bases, with 17 bases between them. This CDR3 comprises 15 residues. The CDR3 reads CASAGGTGDSYEQYF. The CDR3 coding sequence is TGCGCCAGCGCGGGAGGGACAGGGGACTCCTACGAGCAGTACTTC.

The rearrangement links TRBV11-3 to TRBJ2-2, with D unresolved. V gave up 5 bases and J gave up 2 bases, with 9 bases separating them. Germline CDR1 and CDR2: SGHNT and YENEEA. This CDR3 is built from 14 residues. The CDR3 region is CASSPDGNTGELFF. CDR3 nucleotide sequence: TGTGCCAGCAGCCCTGACGGAAACACCGGGGAGCTGTTTTTT.

V usage is TRBV4-3 and J usage is TRBJ2-1; TRBD2 matches at 7 bases. CDR3 length equals 14 residues. With V trimmed by 0 bases and J by 6 bases, 2 bases remained unmatched. Germline V gene lookup returns CDR1 LGHNA and CDR2 YSLEER. In DNA form, the CDR3 reads TGCGCCAGCAGCCAAGATCGACTAGCCAATGAGCAGTTCTTC. Translation gives CASSQDRLANEQFF.

The chain couples TRBV20-1 to TRBJ2-7; no clear D gene. Germline CDR1 is DFQATT and CDR2 is SNEGSKA (reference sequence). There are 10 residues in the CDR3. The V end lost 5 bases, the J end lost 7 bases, and 9 bases lay between the germline ends. The CDR3 protein is CSAVRREQYF. The DNA for the CDR3 is TGCAGTGCTGTTCGTCGGGAGCAGTACTTC.

The chain recombines TRBV5-1 with TRBJ2-5; D may be TRBD1 (6 bases). This CDR3 has 15 residues. V shed 4 bases and J shed 7 bases, with 20 bases lying between them. The germline V gene encodes CDR1 SGHRS and CDR2 YFSETQ. CDR3 amino acids: CASSADLQGGGTQYF. In DNA, the CDR3 is TGCGCCAGCAGCGCAGACTTACAGGGCGGAGGGACCCAGTACTTC.

The chain employs TRBV10-3 and TRBJ2-7, with 8 bases identical to TRBD2. From germline, CDR1 is ENHRY and CDR2 SYGVKD. Unmatched junction bases numbered 7, after V lost 7 bases and J lost 2 bases. The CDR3 totals 14 residues. CDR3 amino acids: CAINTSGATYEQYF. CDR3 in DNA: TGTGCCATCAACACTAGCGGAGCCACCTACGAGCAGTACTTC.

This clone was counted once. This chain links TRBV5-5 with TRBJ2-2; TRBD1 aligns across 7 bases. Germline assignment: CDR1 SGHKS and CDR2 YYEKEE (reference sequence). The J segment lost 4 bases and the V segment lost 1 base, leaving 7 bases of the junction unmatched. The CDR3 sequence is 16 residues long. As DNA, the CDR3 is TGTGCCAGCAGCTTGTGGCAGGGGGAAGTCACCGGGGAGCTGTTTTTT. Amino acids: CASSLWQGEVTGELFF.

This clone was recorded once. The V call is TRBV14, the J call TRBJ2-1; either TRBD1 or TRBD2 may supply D (5 bases each). The CDR3 loop spans 16 amino acids. Germline CDR1 SGHDN, CDR2 FVKESK. Trimming cost V 0 bases and J 7 bases, with 16 bases left between them. The CDR3 sequence: CASSQELGTGENEQFF. CDR3 bases: TGTGCCAGCAGCCAAGAACTCGGGACGGGTGAAAATGAGCAGTTCTTC.

This sequence joins TRBV9 and TRBJ2-6; TRBD1 might be the D (6 bases). The CDR3 length is 18 residues. Looked up from germline, CDR1 is SGDLS and CDR2 is YYNGEE. V was trimmed by 0 bases and J by 0 bases, leaving 13 bases between them. CDR3 sequence (DNA): TGTGCCAGCAGCGTAGGGCACAGGGAGAGCTCTGGGGCCAACGTCCTGACTTTC. Amino acid sequence: CASSVGHRESSGANVLTF.

The chain recombines TRBV28 with TRBJ2-1; D is possibly TRBD2 (5 bases). Germline CDR1 MDHEN, CDR2 SYDVKM. The CDR3 contains 13 residues. V was clipped by 2 bases and J by 10 bases, with 12 bases between them. This chain's CDR3 is CASSLGLPGEQFF. The CDR3, as DNA: TGTGCCAGCAGTTTAGGCCTCCCGGGAGAGCAGTTCTTC.